Listed below are T cell receptor beta chains from one sample, sequenced in a study of radiotherapy plus CTLA-4 blockade in lung cancer. The table came from immunoSEQ multiplex PCR; TCRdb's copy has only in-frame clones and leaves some out. The table records around 50,000 clones, about 86% of them present only once. Source: peripheral blood, taken from a patient treated with radiotherapy plus ipilimumab. The receptors were sampled from a human donor with non-small cell lung cancer that progressed on radiotherapy plus ipilimumab. Some clones in this sample may be carry-over from other donors' samples. Each CDR3 is given without its conserved first and last residue. A D gene is named only where the DNA matches it firmly.

j_gene | d_gene | v_gene | CDR3aa
TRBJ2-3 | TRBD2 | TRBV5-6 | ASSLGSGRRTDTQY
TRBJ2-3 | TRBD2 | TRBV10-3 | AISESSGVPSTDTQY
TRBJ1-5 | TRBD1 | TRBV18 | ASSPRQGGQPQH
TRBJ1-5 | NA | TRBV4-1 | ASSPTDRLSNQPQH
TRBJ1-1 | NA | TRBV14 | ASSQRSSRGAF
TRBJ1-4 | NA | TRBV19 | ASSMDHPGGEKLF
TRBJ1-1 | NA | TRBV19 | ASSWGLNTEAF
TRBJ2-7 | NA | TRBV6-5 | ASSYAGNLYEQY
TRBJ2-3 | NA | TRBV6-1 | ASMAGDTQY
TRBJ2-3 | NA | TRBV6-5 | ASSYTWDTLTDTQY
TRBJ1-5 | TRBD1 | TRBV6-1 | ASSDSGQGYQPQH
TRBJ2-7 | TRBD1 | TRBV19 | ASPGQDYEQY
TRBJ2-1 | NA | TRBV4-1 | ASSQATGLNLRYNEQF
TRBJ2-2 | NA | TRBV2 | ASGRDFNTGELF
TRBJ1-6 | NA | TRBV4-1 | ASSPPGGANNSPLH
TRBJ2-3 | TRBD1 | TRBV7-3 | ASSLVGQSFADTQY
TRBJ1-2 | TRBD1 | TRBV29-1 | SVFIPGTGTNYGYT
TRBJ1-5 | NA | TRBV2 | ASTRPRGPQH
TRBJ1-3 | NA | TRBV5-1 | ASSLGRPAISGNTIY
TRBJ1-1 | TRBD1 | TRBV19 | ASSIGQGYTEAF
TRBJ1-2 | TRBD1 | TRBV5-5 | ASSLTPGQGFNYGYT
TRBJ1-2 | NA | TRBV9 | ASSPWETDYGYT
TRBJ2-5 | TRBD1 | TRBV12-5 | ASTGGGKETQY
TRBJ2-1 | NA | TRBV6-5 | ASSFRGGVEF
TRBJ2-3 | NA | TRBV18 | ASSPAADTQY
TRBJ2-7 | TRBD1 | TRBV19 | ASSKTGGHFSLYEQY
TRBJ2-1 | NA | TRBV6-6 | ASLSGDEQF
TRBJ2-5 | NA | TRBV5-4 | ASSLDAYQETQY